Below, 22 T cell receptor beta chains from the same sample are listed, as sequenced in a study of blood T cells in healthy people across ages. With a J-beta primer mix and a sample-barcoded 5' primer, a second PCR ran roughly 6 to 11 cycles. TCRdb reprocessed the 5' RACE reads via MiXCR and lists one record per CDR3 protein. In the table there are 1,300,000 or so distinct CDR3 sequences, approximately 59% of which are singletons. Sequenced: blood. These receptors came from a man aged 18 to 30 in good health.

V and J are TRBV3-1 and TRBJ2-5, with 8 bases fitting TRBD2. TRBJ2-7 matches the DNA end more closely, so the J call is doubtful. The germline gives CDR1 LGHDT, CDR2 YNNKEL (reference sequence). The CDR3 spans 14 residues. The CDR3 DNA is TGTGCCAGCAGCCAGACGGGGGGGAGGAACGAGCAGTACTTC. Its translation is CASSQTGGRNEQYF.

The chain carries TRBV3-1 and TRBJ2-3; 9 bases line up with TRBD2. The CDR3 sequence is 16 residues long. Per germline, CDR1 LGHDT and CDR2 YNNKEL (reference sequence). The V gene end was trimmed by 3 bases and the J gene end by 2 bases; junction bases not matched to a gene: 6. The CDR3 loop is CASSQASGIDTDTQYF. The CDR3 nucleotides read TGTGCCAGCAGCCAGGCTAGCGGGATTGACACAGATACGCAGTATTTT.

This chain connects TRBV9 to TRBJ2-1; no firm D call. CDR1 SGDLS and CDR2 YYNGEE come from the germline V gene. The ends were cut back, 4 bases at V and 10 bases at J, with 9 bases in the middle. The CDR3 spans 11 residues. The CDR3: CASSPASEQFF. The CDR3 region has the DNA TGTGCCAGCAGCCCGGCCTCGGAGCAGTTCTTC.

In this sample, this clonotype turned up a few times. The chain's CDR3 is CASSVLQGTNEKLFF. CDR3 nucleotide sequence: TGTGCCAGCAGCGTATTGCAGGGAACTAATGAAAAACTGTTTTTT. The chain combines TRBV5-6 with TRBJ1-4; a possible D gene is TRBD1 (5 bases). The CDR3 has 15 amino acids. V lost 4 bases and J 1 base, leaving 11 bases between the germline ends. From germline, CDR1 is SGHDT and CDR2 YYEEEE. Looking up the rest from reference TRBV5-6 and TRBJ1-4 gives the full variable domain: DAGVTQSPTHLIKTRGQQVTLRCSPKSGHDTVSWYQQALGQGPQFIFQYYEEEERQRGNFPDRFSGHQFPNYSSELNVNALLLGDSALYLCASSVLQGTNEKLFFGSGTQLSVL.

The CDR3 region is CASRPGLSDIQYF. CDR3 nucleotide sequence: TGTGCCAGCCGGCCGGGACTTTCAGACATTCAGTACTTC. V is TRBV6-1 and J is TRBJ2-5, with D possibly matching TRBD2 (6 bases). The J call could be wrong; TRBJ2-4 is a better fit for the DNA end. Germline lookup yields CDR1 MNHNS and CDR2 SASEGT. This CDR3 is 13 amino acids long.

The chain is built from TRBV12-3 or TRBV12-4 and TRBJ1-1; D call uncertain. V lost 2 bases and J 1 base, leaving 11 bases between the germline ends. This CDR3 is built from 15 residues. In DNA form, the CDR3 reads TGTGCCAGCAGTTTACTCGTGTCAGCGAACACTGAAGCTTTCTTT. Translating it yields CASSLLVSANTEAFF.

The genes are TRBV6-6 and TRBJ2-3; D ambiguous. The CDR3 has 13 residues. Per germline, CDR1 MNHNY and CDR2 SVGAGI (reference sequence). Trimming shortened V by 4 bases and J by 0 bases, and 5 bases separated the two germline ends. CDR3 in amino acids: CASSWRSTDTQYF. The CDR3 DNA follows: TGTGCCAGCAGTTGGCGTAGCACAGATACGCAGTATTTT.

This chain connects TRBV12-3 or TRBV12-4 to TRBJ2-7; D may be TRBD1 or TRBD2 (7 bases each). The CDR3 loop spans 14 amino acids. Trimming pared 6 bases from V and 3 bases from J, leaving 15 bases between. CDR3 sequence reads: CASRAQGGVYEQYF. The CDR3 bases are TGTGCCAGCAGAGCTCAGGGGGGGGTCTACGAGCAGTACTTC.

The V gene is TRBV3-1, the J gene TRBJ2-1; 7 bases align to TRBD2. Germline CDR1 and CDR2: LGHDT and YNNKEL (reference sequence). The CDR3 has 15 amino acids. J lost 6 bases, V lost 1 base, and 6 bases had no gene match. The CDR3 spells CASSQAASGANEQFF. In DNA, the CDR3 is TGTGCCAGCAGCCAAGCTGCTAGCGGCGCCAATGAGCAGTTCTTC.

The V and J genes are TRBV18 and TRBJ2-5; D ambiguous. The DNA matches TRBJ2-7 better at its end, which makes the J call doubtful. The CDR3 spans 15 residues. CDR1 is KGHSH, CDR2 LQKENI, per germline. Written as DNA, the CDR3 is TGTGCCAGCTCACCACGAGGCCCTTCCCTCTACGAGCAGTACTTC. Translating gives CASSPRGPSLYEQYF.

The gene calls are TRBV15 and TRBJ1-4; maybe TRBD1 (6 bases). V lost 5 bases and J 6 bases, leaving 22 bases between the germline ends. There are 17 residues in the CDR3. Per the germline V gene, CDR1 is LNHNV and CDR2 is YYDKDF (reference sequence). The CDR3 is CATSGSDSIPGHEKLFF. The CDR3 DNA reads TGTGCCACCAGCGGCTCGGACAGTATACCGGGGCATGAAAAACTGTTTTTT. Full variable domain (rest looked up from reference TRBV15 and TRBJ1-4): DAMVIQNPRYQVTQFGKPVTLSCSQTLNHNVMYWYQQKSSQAPKLLFHYYDKDFNNEADTPDNFQSRRPNTSFCFLDIRSPGLGDTAMYLCATSGSDSIPGHEKLFFGSGTQLSVL.

The V and J genes are TRBV3-1 and TRBJ2-6; D not resolved. Germline V gives CDR1 LGHDT, CDR2 YNNKEL (reference sequence). The CDR3 is 16 residues long. V lost 4 bases and J 1 base, leaving 11 bases between the germline ends. For the CDR3, the DNA is TGTGCCAGCAGCCGGATCGTCCCATCTGGGGCCAACGTCCTGACTTTC. Translation: CASSRIVPSGANVLTF.

As to this clonotype: A read error may account for a junction end that differs from germline. The DNA of the CDR3 is TGTGCCAGCAGCCCGTTCCCAGGACTAGCGGGGGTAGATAGGGAGACCCGGTACTTC. The encoded protein is CASSPFPGLAGVDRETRYF. The gene calls are TRBV11-2 and TRBJ2-5; 13 positions match TRBD2. CDR1 is SGHAT and CDR2 is FQNNGV in the germline V gene. The CDR3 covers 19 residues.

To note about this clonotype: A read error may be the cause here, since a much bigger clone is one base away. V and J are TRBV20-1 and TRBJ1-5, with unresolved D. Trimming took off 8 bases at V and 2 bases at J, with 10 bases between the two ends. The CDR3 covers 12 residues. CDR1 and CDR2 from the germline V gene are DFQATT and SNEGSKA (reference sequence). The DNA of the CDR3 is TGCAGTCTCGGACGGGGCAATCAGCCCCAGCATTTT. This sequence encodes CSLGRGNQPQHF.

This chain links TRBV4-1 with TRBJ2-1; 16 bases are shared with TRBD2. This CDR3 comprises 18 residues. The V gene's germline CDR1 is MGHRA and CDR2 YSYEKL. The V gene end was trimmed by 6 bases and the J gene end by 4 bases; junction bases not matched to a gene: 9. CDR3 nucleotides: TGCGCCAGCAGATCGGGACTAGCGGGGGGGCCACAGTACAATGAGCAGTTCTTC. Encoded protein: CASRSGLAGGPQYNEQFF.

The genes are TRBV7-2 and TRBJ1-5; weak D call: TRBD1 (6 bases). There are 14 residues in the CDR3. V lost 6 bases and J 3 bases, leaving 12 bases between the germline ends. CDR1 is SGHTA, CDR2 FQGNSA, per germline. In DNA form, the CDR3 reads TGTGCCAGCAGTTTTGACAGGTCCAATCAGCCCCAGCATTTT. Translated: CASSFDRSNQPQHF.

The genes are TRBV10-3 and TRBJ1-1; D perhaps matches TRBD1 (6 bases). This CDR3 region has 13 residues. The germline V and J ends were trimmed by 6 bases and 7 bases, with 15 bases remaining between them. The V gene's germline CDR1 is ENHRY and CDR2 SYGVKD. The CDR3 sequence is CAISRDTTSEAFF. The CDR3 nucleotides are TGTGCCATCAGCCGGGACACTACAAGTGAAGCTTTCTTT.

This clonotype occurred a few times. The V gene is TRBV5-5, the J gene TRBJ2-2; no definite D call. Germline values: CDR1 SGHKS, CDR2 YYEKEE (reference sequence). V was cut by 0 bases and J by 6 bases, with 9 bases left in between. The length of the CDR3 is 14 residues. This chain's CDR3 is CASSLGLVSGELFF. The CDR3, as DNA: TGTGCCAGCAGCTTGGGGCTAGTTTCCGGGGAGCTGTTTTTT. Filled out from reference TRBV5-5 and TRBJ2-2, the complete variable domain reads DAGVTQSPTHLIKTRGQQVTLRCSPISGHKSVSWYQQVLGQGPQFIFQYYEKEERGRGNFPDRFSARQFPNYSSELNVNALLLGDSALYLCASSLGLVSGELFFGEGSRLTVL.

V usage is TRBV20-1 and J usage is TRBJ1-6; D may be TRBD1 (5 bases). The CDR3 has 15 residues. Deletions cut 0 bases from V and 4 bases from J, with 10 bases between. Germline lookup yields CDR1 DFQATT and CDR2 SNEGSKA (reference sequence). Here the CDR3 reads CSARDDSRYNSPLHF. The DNA of the CDR3 is TGCAGTGCTAGAGATGACAGTCGGTATAATTCACCCCTCCACTTT.

This chain links TRBV6-4 with TRBJ2-1; 8 bases match TRBD2. The DNA end favors TRBJ2-7, so the J call may be wrong. Germline assignment: CDR1 MRHNA and CDR2 SNTAGT. CDR3 length: 16 residues. CDR3 protein: CASSLTSGPSYNEQYF. The CDR3 region has the DNA TGTGCCAGCAGTCTCACTAGCGGACCCTCCTACAATGAGCAGTACTTC.

This chain joins TRBV9 and TRBJ2-1; TRBD2 matches at 10 bases. The CDR3 length is 18 residues. CDR1 SGDLS and CDR2 YYNGEE come from the germline V gene. J was trimmed by 3 bases and V by 0 bases; bases with no gene match: 9. CDR3: CASSVAPKLAGGYNEQFF. The CDR3 DNA sequence: TGTGCCAGCAGCGTAGCCCCGAAGTTAGCGGGGGGCTACAATGAGCAGTTCTTC. Supplemented by reference TRBV9 and TRBJ2-1, the full variable domain reads DSGVTQTPKHLITATGQRVTLRCSPRSGDLSVYWYQQSLDQGLQFLIQYYNGEERAKGNILERFSAQQFPDLHSELNLSSLELGDSALYFCASSVAPKLAGGYNEQFFGPGTRLTVL.

This clonotype was detected only a few times. The chain couples TRBV29-1 to TRBJ2-7; D tentatively fits TRBD1 or TRBD2 (5 bases each). Per the germline V gene, CDR1 is SQVTM and CDR2 is ANQGSEA. This CDR3 region has 11 residues. Trimming cost V 5 bases and J 7 bases, with 12 bases left between them. CDR3 loop: CSVSDRGEQYF. The CDR3 nucleotides are TGCAGCGTTTCCGACAGAGGGGAGCAGTACTTC.